Below, one T cell receptor beta chain is given with its context. This record comes from a study of control samples from healthy donors and cancer patients. The method was immunoSEQ multiplex PCR; TCRdb's version includes in-frame clones alone and lacks a portion of them. The table shows about 130,000 clones, with about 95% occurring only once. The sequenced material came from PBMCs. The clonotype originates from a man between 60 and 75 years old with colorectal cancer.

This chain's CDR3 is CASSLEGLRGPDTQYF. Written as DNA, the CDR3 is TGCGCCAGCAGCTTGGAAGGTTTACGGGGCCCAGATACGCAGTATTTT. The chain links TRBV5-1 to TRBJ2-3, with D perhaps being TRBD1 or TRBD2 (5 bases each). The CDR3 is 16 residues long. V lost 0 bases, J lost 4 bases, and 15 bases lay in between. Per germline, CDR1 SGHRS and CDR2 YFSETQ.